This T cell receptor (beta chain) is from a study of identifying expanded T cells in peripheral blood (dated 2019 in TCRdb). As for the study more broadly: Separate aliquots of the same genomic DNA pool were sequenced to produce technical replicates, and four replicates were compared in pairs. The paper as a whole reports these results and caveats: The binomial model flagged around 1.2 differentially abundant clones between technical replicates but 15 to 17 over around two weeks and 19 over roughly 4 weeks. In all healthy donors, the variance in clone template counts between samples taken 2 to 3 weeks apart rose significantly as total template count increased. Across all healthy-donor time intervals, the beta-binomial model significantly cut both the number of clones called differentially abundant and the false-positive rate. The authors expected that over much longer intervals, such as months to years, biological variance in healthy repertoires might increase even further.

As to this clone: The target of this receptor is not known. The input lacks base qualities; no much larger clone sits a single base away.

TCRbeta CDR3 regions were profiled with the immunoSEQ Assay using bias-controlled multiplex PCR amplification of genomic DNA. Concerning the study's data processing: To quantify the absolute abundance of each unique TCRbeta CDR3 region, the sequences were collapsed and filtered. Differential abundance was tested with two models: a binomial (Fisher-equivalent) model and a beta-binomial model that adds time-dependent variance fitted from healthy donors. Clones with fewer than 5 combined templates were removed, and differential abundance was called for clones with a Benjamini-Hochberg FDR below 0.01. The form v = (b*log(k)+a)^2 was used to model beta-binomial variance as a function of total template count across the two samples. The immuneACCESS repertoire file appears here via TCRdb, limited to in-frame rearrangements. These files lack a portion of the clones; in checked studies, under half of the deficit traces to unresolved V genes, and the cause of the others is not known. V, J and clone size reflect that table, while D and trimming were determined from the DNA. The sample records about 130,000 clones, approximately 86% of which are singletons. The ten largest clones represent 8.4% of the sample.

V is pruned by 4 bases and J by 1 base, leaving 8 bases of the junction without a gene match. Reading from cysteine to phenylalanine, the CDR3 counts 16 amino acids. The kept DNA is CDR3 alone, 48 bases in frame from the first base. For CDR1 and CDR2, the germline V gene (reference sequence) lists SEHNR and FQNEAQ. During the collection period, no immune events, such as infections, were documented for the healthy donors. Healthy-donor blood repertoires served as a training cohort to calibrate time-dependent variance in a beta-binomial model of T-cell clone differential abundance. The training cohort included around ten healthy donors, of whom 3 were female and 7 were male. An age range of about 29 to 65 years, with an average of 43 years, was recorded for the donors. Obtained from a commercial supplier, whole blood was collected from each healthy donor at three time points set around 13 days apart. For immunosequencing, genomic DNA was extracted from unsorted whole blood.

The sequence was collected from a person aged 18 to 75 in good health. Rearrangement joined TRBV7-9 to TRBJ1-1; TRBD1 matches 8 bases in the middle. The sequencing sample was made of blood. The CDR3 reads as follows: CASSSFDRGSNTEAFF. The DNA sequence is TGTGCCAGCAGCTCCTTTGACAGGGGCTCGAACACTGAAGCTTTCTTT.